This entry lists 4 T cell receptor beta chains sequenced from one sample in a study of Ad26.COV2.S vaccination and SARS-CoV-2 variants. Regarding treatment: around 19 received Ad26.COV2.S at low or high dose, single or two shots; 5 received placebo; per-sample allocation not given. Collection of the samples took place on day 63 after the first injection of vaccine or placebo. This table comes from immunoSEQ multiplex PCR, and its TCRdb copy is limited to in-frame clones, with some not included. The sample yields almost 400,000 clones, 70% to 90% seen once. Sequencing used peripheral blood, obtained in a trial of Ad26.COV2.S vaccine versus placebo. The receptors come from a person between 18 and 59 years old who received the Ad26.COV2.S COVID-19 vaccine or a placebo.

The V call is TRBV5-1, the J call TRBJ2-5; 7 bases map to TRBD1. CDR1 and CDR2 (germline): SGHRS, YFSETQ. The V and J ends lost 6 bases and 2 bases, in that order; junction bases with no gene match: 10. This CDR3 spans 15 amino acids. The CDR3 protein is CASTRQGPSQETQYF. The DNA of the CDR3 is TGCGCCAGCACAAGACAGGGTCCTTCTCAAGAGACCCAGTACTTC.

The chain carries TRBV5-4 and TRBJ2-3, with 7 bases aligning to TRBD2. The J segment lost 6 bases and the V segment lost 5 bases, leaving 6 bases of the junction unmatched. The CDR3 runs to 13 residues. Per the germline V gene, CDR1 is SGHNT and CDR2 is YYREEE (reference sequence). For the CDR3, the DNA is TGTGCCAGCAGTTCAACTAGCGCGGATACGCAGTATTTT. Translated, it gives CASSSTSADTQYF.

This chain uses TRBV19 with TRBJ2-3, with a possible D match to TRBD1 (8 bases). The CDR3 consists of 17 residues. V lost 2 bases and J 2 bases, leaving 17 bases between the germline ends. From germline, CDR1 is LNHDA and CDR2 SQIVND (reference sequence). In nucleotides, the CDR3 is TGTGCCAGTAGTATAAGGGAGGGGACAGGTTACACAGATACGCAGTATTTT. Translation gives CASSIREGTGYTDTQYF.

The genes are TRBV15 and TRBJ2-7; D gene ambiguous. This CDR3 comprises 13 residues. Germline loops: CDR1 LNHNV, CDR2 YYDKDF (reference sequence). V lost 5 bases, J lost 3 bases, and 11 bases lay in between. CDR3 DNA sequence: TGTGCCACCAGCGCCAGATCGGGCTACGAGCAGTACTTC. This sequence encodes CATSARSGYEQYF.